Listed here is a single T cell receptor beta chain. This specimen comes from a study of blood T cell repertoires in COVID-19. Study-level background: COVID-19 samples from acute and convalescent phases originated in the United States, Italy and Spain. The analysed material was cDNA or gDNA that came from T cells, B-cell-depleted T cells, or PBMCs.

Germline values: CDR1 GTSNPN, CDR2 SVGIG (reference sequence). V dropped 7 bases and J dropped 0 bases, with 19 bases sitting between them. This CDR3 contains 16 residues. Per the study methods: Amplifying reference gene primers gave estimates of nucleated cell counts. Sequencing used immunoSEQ multiplex PCR; TCRdb keeps in-frame clones, though not all of them. V, J and clone size derive from that table, while D and trimming were established from the DNA sequence. The sample has under 130,000 clones, roughly four fifths seen once. The rearrangement links TRBV30 to TRBJ1-3; D not resolved. The sequence was obtained from an older man with active or convalescent COVID-19. The sample taken for sequencing was peripheral blood. The CDR3 nucleotides are TGTGCCTCCGACTTCAGATCATCGAGCTCTGGAAACACCATATATTTT. Translation: CASDFRSSSSGNTIYF.